Below, one TCR beta chain is given with its context. Its target antigen remains unknown. Nothing much larger sits one base from this clone, and base qualities are not available. V and J are trimmed by 5 bases and 4 bases, and the gene matches miss 7 bases of the junction. The CDR3 runs 14 residues from the cysteine to the phenylalanine. CDR3 DNA is the only sequence kept; it has 42 bases, read in frame from the first base. For CDR1 and CDR2, the germline V gene lists MNHNS and SASEGT. This entry belongs to a study of T cell changes during pregnancy in multiple sclerosis (dated by TCRdb to about 2019). Concerning the study at large: In women with multiple sclerosis, the researchers looked at how the T cell repertoire shifted as pregnancy progressed.

Receptor libraries were prepared by the immunoSEQ multiplex PCR assay. TCRdb carries this immuneACCESS record with in-frame sequences only. Its versions omit some clonotypes, under half of them owing to an unresolved V gene in the studies checked, with the rest unexplained. This sample gives more than 80,000 clones in total; 85% to 95% of them show up just once. The ten largest clones represent around 1.5% of the sample. Recombination linked TRBV6-1 to TRBJ1-2; 7 nucleotides in the junction match TRBD1. The sequencing here drew on peripheral blood, taken after pregnancy. This clonotype was obtained from a female donor with multiple sclerosis, enrolled in a pregnancy study. The CDR3 is CASSTRDSIYGYTF. The DNA is TGTGCCAGCAGTACGAGGGACAGCATCTATGGCTACACCTTC.